This T cell receptor beta chain was recovered during a study of blood T cell repertoires in COVID-19. About the study: Italy, Spain and the United States were the sources of the convalescent and acute COVID-19 samples.

In the original processing: Amplification from reference gene primers served as the basis for estimated nucleated cell counts. The assay was immunoSEQ multiplex PCR, and TCRdb's table has in-frame clones only and misses some. V and J calls and clone size are those listed in that table; D and trimming were worked out from the DNA. The sample shows some 400,000 clones, around 87% of them seen only once. Germline CDR1 is LGHDT and CDR2 is YNNKEL (reference sequence). The V and J ends lost 6 bases and 8 bases respectively, with 12 bases between them. The CDR3 length is 12 residues. Seattle participants joined during active infection and were tracked over time.

This sequence was found in an older woman with COVID-19, enrolled during active disease. The gene calls are TRBV3-1 (or the pseudogene TRBV3-2) and TRBJ2-3, with unresolved D. The sample taken for sequencing was peripheral blood. The DNA for the CDR3 is TGTGCCAGCAGTTTGGGCCTGGGTACGCAGTATTTT. It codes for CASSLGLGTQYF.